This section outlines one TCR beta chain sequence together with its context. There is no known antigen for this receptor. No base quality values were provided; no much bigger clone lies one nucleotide off. This sample is part of a study of shared clonotypes between healthy human individuals (dated by TCRdb to the early 2020s). Background on the whole study: The cohort comprised two women and a few men aged 18 to 49 years. Blood TCR repertoires of a handful of healthy adults were deeply sequenced to estimate repertoire size and the extent of clonotype sharing between individuals. To increase sequencing depth and limit assay-specific biases, TCR repertoire library preparation and sequencing were carried out by different laboratories using diverse techniques. Per donor, leukapheresis produced somewhere between about 0.94 and 9 billion PBMCs. For each donor, three plates each were used for CD4 naive and CD4 memory, two plates were used for CD8 naive, and one plate was used for CD8 memory.

TCR CDR3 regions were amplified from genomic DNA by multiplex PCR using the deep immunoSEQ assay. For each cell subset, the extracted genomic DNA was distributed evenly across all wells of several immunoSEQ 96-well plates, and each plate served as one replicate. For sorted subsets, about 0.2 ug genomic DNA, equal to 25,000 to 35,000 T cell genomes, was loaded into each replicate PCR. Purified libraries were measured with a Qubit 3.0 fluorometer, size-checked on a Bioanalyzer 2100, and measured again with the KAPA Library Quantification kit. A separate single-read 150-cycle Illumina NextSeq 550 flow cell was used to sequence each immunoSEQ 96-well plate. As for the authors' bioinformatics: The immunoSEQ output contained only junctional sequences without quality scores, so filtering could not match that applied to full-length reads. To assign V/J genes and CDR3, sequences were annotated using PyIR, a Python wrapper for IgBLAST v1.9, with IMGT germline references. Reads were filtered out if the reads had weak V/J assignments (E-value above 1e-6), no CDR3, stop codons, out-of-frame junctions, or ambiguous translated residues. V3J clonotypes were defined as sequences sharing the same inferred V gene, J gene, and CDR3 amino acid sequence. Percentage overlap between repertoires was computed as shared unique clonotypes divided by the size of the smaller repertoire. Three approaches were used to assess repertoire richness: RTK rarefaction, the Chao1 estimator, and Recon v2.1 estimates of unobserved clonotypes. For all TCRbeta clonotypes obtained by the gDNA method from a few donors, generation probabilities were computed with OLGA. Sourced from immuneACCESS, this table was stored by TCRdb with only in-frame sequences that have V and J called. A share of the clones is absent; for the studies checked, an unresolved V gene accounts for under half, and the remainder has no known explanation. Clonal size and the V and J genes are those of that table, whereas D and trimming came from the DNA. Within this sample are 2 million to 2.5 million clones, with 85% to 95% of them counted one time only. The ten most abundant clones make up about 0.36% of the sample.

Overall study outcomes, separate from this receptor: Sampling was limited to blood, and TCR repertoires in tissue likely differ from TCR repertoires in blood. Incomplete sequencing was indicated by rarefaction of sorted-subset datasets, despite the large sequencing depth. Estimated clonotype richness was generally larger for naive than for memory subsets. Because the study included a small number of donors, the genetic and exposure-history diversity represented was limited. Approximately 4.8% of naive CD4, 3.5% of naive CD8, approximately 2% of memory CD4, and roughly 0.4% of memory CD8 clonotypes were shared across a few donors. Compared with non-shared clonotypes, the clonotypes found in all four sorted-subset donors had higher generation probabilities. Pairwise subsampling led to the expectation that sequencing depth would affect the degree of clonotype sharing among donors.

Including the terminal cysteine and phenylalanine, the CDR3 comprises 16 residues. Here the CDR3 DNA is all that survives: 48 bases in frame from base 1. The CDR1 and CDR2 encoded by the germline V gene are MGHRA and YSYEKL. Trimming takes 8 bases off V and 6 bases off J; junction bases not matched to a gene: 12. Donors were healthy HIV-negative adults with no recently reported acute infections or vaccinations. Every donor was a Caucasian adult living in Nashville, Tennessee, USA. CD4+ T cells were enriched by magnetic negative selection, after which naive cells were positively selected on CD45RA and the negative fraction was taken as the memory subset. Blood was obtained by leukapheresis, after which PBMCs were separated by Ficoll-Histopaque density gradient centrifugation and cryopreserved in liquid nitrogen vapor phase. Purity and quantity of every magnetically sorted T cell population were checked by analytical flow cytometry. Genomic DNA was isolated from every sorted fraction and measured by UV absorbance on a Nanodrop 2000c.

This chain is built from TRBV4-1 and TRBJ2-2; 10 central nucleotides agree with TRBD1. The source material was naive CD4+ T cells from PBMCs. The meaning of the sample's cell subset or site label: CD45RA+ positively selected. The sequence derives from a young man in good health. Some clones in this sample may be carry-over from other donors' samples. The CDR3 here reads CASSFRDRGFSGELFF. The base sequence is TGCGCCAGCTCCTTTAGGGACAGGGGTTTTTCCGGGGAGCTGTTTTTT.